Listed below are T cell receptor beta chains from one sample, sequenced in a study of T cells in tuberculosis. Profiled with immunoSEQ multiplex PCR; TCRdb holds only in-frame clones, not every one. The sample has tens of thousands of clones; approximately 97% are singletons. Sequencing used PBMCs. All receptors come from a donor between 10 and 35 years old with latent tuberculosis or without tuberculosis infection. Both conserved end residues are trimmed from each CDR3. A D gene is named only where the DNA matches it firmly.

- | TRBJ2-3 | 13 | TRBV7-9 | ASSLLGPPPDTQY
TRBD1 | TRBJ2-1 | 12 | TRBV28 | ASTGDRSYNEQF
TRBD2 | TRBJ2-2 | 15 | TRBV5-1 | ASSFRASGLNTGELF
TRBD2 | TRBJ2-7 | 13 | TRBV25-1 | ASRPLAGGGYEQY
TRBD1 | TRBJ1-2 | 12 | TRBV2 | ASSVGGQGGGYT
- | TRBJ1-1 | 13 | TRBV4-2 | ASSHRGTKNTEAF
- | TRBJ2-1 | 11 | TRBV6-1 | ASSGPGNGEQF
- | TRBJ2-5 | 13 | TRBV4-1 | ASSPRNRGTETQY
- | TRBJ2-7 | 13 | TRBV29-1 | SVEDSGRWSGEQY
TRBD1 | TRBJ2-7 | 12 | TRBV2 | ASSEGTGSYEQY
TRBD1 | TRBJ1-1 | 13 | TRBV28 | ASSHRDRGGTEAF
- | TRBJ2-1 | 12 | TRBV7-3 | ASSRVAGAGEQF
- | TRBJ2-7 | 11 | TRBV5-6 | ASSPRASDEQY
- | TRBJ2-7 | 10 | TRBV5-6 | ASSLAPREQY
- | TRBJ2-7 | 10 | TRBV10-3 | AISPPRSEQY
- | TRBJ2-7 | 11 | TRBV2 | ASSWQVGNEQY
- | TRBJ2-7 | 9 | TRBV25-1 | ASSDRYEQY
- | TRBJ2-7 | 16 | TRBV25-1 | ASSAQQGAAPRSYEQY
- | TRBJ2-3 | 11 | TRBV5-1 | ASSLQGSDTQY
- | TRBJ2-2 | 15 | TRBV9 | ASSVRDRPSNTGELF
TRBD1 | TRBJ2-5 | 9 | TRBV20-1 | RIGTEETQY
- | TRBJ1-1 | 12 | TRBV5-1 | ASSRGSVNTEAF
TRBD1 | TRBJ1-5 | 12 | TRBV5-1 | ASSPGGNGQPQH
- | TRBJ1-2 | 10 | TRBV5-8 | ASSYRRGSYT
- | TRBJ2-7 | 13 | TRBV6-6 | ASSNGQEGPYEQY
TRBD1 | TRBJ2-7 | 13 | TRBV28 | ASSFLGTGPYEQY
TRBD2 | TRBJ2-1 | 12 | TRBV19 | ASRAGGNYNEQF
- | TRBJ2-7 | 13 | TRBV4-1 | ASSQDPEALYEQY
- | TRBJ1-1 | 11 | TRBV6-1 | ASSIGAYTEAF
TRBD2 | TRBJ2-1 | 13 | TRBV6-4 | ASSALAGGGNEQF
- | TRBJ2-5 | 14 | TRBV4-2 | ASRLGGGRLKETQY
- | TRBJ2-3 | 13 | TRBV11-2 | ASSLEGAWADTQY
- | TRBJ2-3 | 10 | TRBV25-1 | ASKTEGDTQY
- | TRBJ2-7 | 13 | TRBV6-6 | ASRLQTANSYEQY
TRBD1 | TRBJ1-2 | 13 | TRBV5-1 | ASSLDPDRVYGYT
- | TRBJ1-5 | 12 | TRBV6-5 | ASSYGGVGQPQH
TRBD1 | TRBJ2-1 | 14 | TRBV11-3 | ASSPTGTGGLSEQF
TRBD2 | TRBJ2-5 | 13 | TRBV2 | ASSSSGVYQETQY
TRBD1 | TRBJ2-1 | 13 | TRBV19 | ASSLQGAGYNEQF
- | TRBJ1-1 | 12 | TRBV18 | ASSYIGEGTEAF
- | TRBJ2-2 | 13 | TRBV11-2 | ASSLAVTNTGELF
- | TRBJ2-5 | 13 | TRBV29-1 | SAGSGTSFRETQY
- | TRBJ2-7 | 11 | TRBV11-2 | ASSVGELYEQY
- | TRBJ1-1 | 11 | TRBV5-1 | ASSFNSNTEAF
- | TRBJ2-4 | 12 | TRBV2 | ASSAQGGKNIQY
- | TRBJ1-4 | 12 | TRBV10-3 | AISDRPGGSKLF
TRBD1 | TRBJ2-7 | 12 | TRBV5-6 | ASSFGQGTYEQY
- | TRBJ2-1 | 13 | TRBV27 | ASSLGGTAYNEQF
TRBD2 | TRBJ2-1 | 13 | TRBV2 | ARRTSGGNYNEQF
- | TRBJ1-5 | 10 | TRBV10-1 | ASSFLHQPQH
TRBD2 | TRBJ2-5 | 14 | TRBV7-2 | ASRQQALAGSETQY
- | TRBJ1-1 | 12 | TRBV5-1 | ASSLGGGGTEAF
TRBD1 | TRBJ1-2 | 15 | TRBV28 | ASSLRPGQGTNYGYT
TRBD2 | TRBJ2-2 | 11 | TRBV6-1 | ASSDREAGELF
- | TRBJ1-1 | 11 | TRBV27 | ASSRLSNTEAF
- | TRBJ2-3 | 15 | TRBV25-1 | ASSESRHARKTDTQY
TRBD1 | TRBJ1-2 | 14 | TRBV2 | ASSDPRETGAYGYT
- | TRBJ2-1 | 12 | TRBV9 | ASSVVSSHNEQF